This entry describes one T cell receptor beta chain. Its target is unknown. Trimming stripped 7 bases from V and 0 bases from J, with 21 bases between. CDR1 MDHEN and CDR2 SYDVKM come from the germline V gene. The CDR3 is made up of 17 amino acids. Using roughly 200 ng DNA, 30,000 to 35,000 T cell genomes, the sorted-subset replicate PCRs were run. Assay: immunoSEQ multiplex PCR; the TCRdb copy retains only in-frame clones and omits some. The table has approximately 980,000 clones, 70% to 85% seen once. This sample was taken from a study of shared clonotypes between healthy human individuals. At the level of the study: The donor pool was made up of a couple of women and a few men aged 18 to 49. Points from the study as a whole: Specimens sampled were limited to blood, with tissue repertoires likely differing. In contrast to clonotypes shared by all four donors, non-shared clonotypes had lower generation probabilities.

The source is a man younger than 35 in good health. The chain uses TRBV28 and TRBJ1-2; TRBD1 is a possible D gene (5 bases). Input material: memory CD4+ T cells sorted from blood. The subset denotes: CD45RA-negative fraction. The chain's CDR3 is CASTLGRLGETNYGYTF. CDR3 DNA: TGTGCCAGCACCTTGGGGCGGTTAGGCGAGACTAACTATGGCTACACCTTC.